This T cell receptor beta chain was sequenced during a study of OX40 agonist ivuxolimab in advanced cancers. Turning to the study itself: Recorded diagnoses for dose-escalation patients were hepatocellular carcinoma, melanoma, renal cell or head and neck cancer. Study-level results: Clonal expansion from baseline to week 6 occurred in both CD4+ and CD8+ T cells.

Data came from immunoSEQ multiplex PCR; TCRdb stores just in-frame clones and leaves some out. The sample holds 75,000 to 100,000 clones, more than 85% seen once. With 0 bases removed from V and 8 bases from J, the gap between germline ends came to 10 bases. Germline-derived CDR1 and CDR2 are LNHNV and YYDKDF (reference sequence). CDR3 length: 14 amino acids. Comment on this clone: What it recognizes is unknown. This same CDR3 is encoded by further DNA sequences in the sample.

The J gene is TRBJ1-4, the V gene TRBV15; D is undetermined. Specimen: CD4+ or CD8+ T cells sorted from blood, collected in a trial of the OX40 agonist ivuxolimab. The TCR sequence derives from an adult with an advanced solid tumor such as melanoma, head and neck, liver or kidney cancer. The CDR3 sequence is CATSRERAREKLFF. The DNA for the CDR3 is TGTGCCACCAGCAGAGAAAGGGCTCGGGAAAAACTGTTTTTT.